Below are 3 T cell receptor beta chains sequenced from a single sample in a study of T cell changes during pregnancy in multiple sclerosis. TCRdb keeps only in-frame clones here, not all; method: immunoSEQ multiplex PCR. The sample comprises around 60,000 clones, about 93% of which are singletons, and 0.36% rests with the top ten. The source material was CD4+ T cells from peripheral blood mononuclear cells, sampled before pregnancy. These receptor sequences come from a female donor with multiple sclerosis, enrolled in a pregnancy study.

The chain recombines TRBV6-5 with TRBJ1-2; D not resolved. V was trimmed by 6 bases and J by 8 bases, leaving 10 bases between them. Germline V gives CDR1 MNHEY, CDR2 SVGAGI. The CDR3 sequence is 11 residues long. DNA of the CDR3: TGTGCCAGCAGCCCCGGAGTCGGCTACACCTTC. Protein product: CASSPGVGYTF.

The CDR3 loop is CASSQPDSSGNTIYF. The CDR3 DNA sequence: TGCGCCAGCAGCCAACCGGACAGCTCTGGAAACACCATATATTTT. The genes are TRBV4-1 and TRBJ1-3, with D possibly matching TRBD1 (6 bases). Germline loops: CDR1 MGHRA, CDR2 YSYEKL. Deletions cut 2 bases from V and 0 bases from J, with 8 bases between. CDR3 length equals 15 residues.

The gene calls are TRBV18 and TRBJ1-1; TRBD1 agrees at 9 bases. The trim removed 1 base at V and 8 bases at J, leaving 11 bases unmatched. The germline V gene has CDR1 KGHSH and CDR2 LQKENI. This CDR3 comprises 16 residues. The CDR3 sequence is CASSPRDRAVFAEAFF. CDR3 nucleotide sequence: TGTGCCAGCTCACCACGGGACAGGGCAGTATTCGCGGAAGCTTTCTTT.